The clone carrying this T cell receptor beta chain was seen once. This sample is drawn from a study of blood T cell repertoires in COVID-19. At the level of the study: Samples came from the United States, Italy and Spain, spanning acute and convalescent COVID-19. PBMCs, B-cell-depleted T cells, or T cells were the source of the cDNA or gDNA that made up the material.

In the source study's methods: Researchers report that nucleated cell counts were estimated from reference gene primer amplification. Generated by immunoSEQ multiplex PCR, the TCRdb table keeps only in-frame clones and is missing some. D and trimming come from the DNA, and the V and J calls and clone size come from that table. The sample consists of about 160,000 clones, 80% to 85% of them appearing once. Germline CDR1 is KGHSH and CDR2 is LQKENI. The CDR3 runs 16 residues. The J segment lost 10 bases and the V segment lost 0 bases, leaving 8 bases of the junction unmatched. This TCR was recovered from a woman older than 75 with active or convalescent COVID-19. The chain employs TRBV18 and TRBJ1-6, with TRBD1 identical over 8 bases. The sample was peripheral blood. The CDR3 here is CASSPPVDRGNSPLHF. CDR3 DNA: TGTGCCAGCTCACCACCCGTTGACAGGGGTAACTCACCCCTCCACTTT.